This TCR beta chain was found in a study of cytomegalovirus exposure and HLA in healthy donors. Study-wide results and caveats: Excluded: some indistinguishable V segments such as TRBV6-2 and TRBV6-3. Researchers reported that a few CMV-associated chains were confirmed in vitro as CMV antigen-specific.

The PCR was carried out with 60 Vbeta primers and 13 Jbeta primers. Assay: immunoSEQ multiplex PCR; the TCRdb copy retains only in-frame clones and omits some. This table holds about 200,000 clones, around three quarters found once. As for this clone: The target antigen is unknown.

Healthy individuals who donated bone marrow served as the donors. Germline loops: CDR1 SGHAT, CDR2 FQNNGV. The ends lost 1 base at V and 3 bases at J; junction bases unmatched: 8. CDR3 length: 16 residues. This clonotype originated in a man aged 40-55 years in good health and CMV-seronegative. The sequencing sample was made of PBMCs. The chain links TRBV11-2 to TRBJ2-5, with TRBD1 identical over 7 bases. The CDR3 sequence: CASSLAGQGVKETQYF. The CDR3 DNA is TGTGCCAGCAGCTTAGCCGGGCAGGGGGTGAAAGAGACCCAGTACTTC. The full variable domain, with the rest looked up from reference TRBV11-2 and TRBJ2-5, is EAGVAQSPRYKIIEKRQSVAFWCNPISGHATLYWYQQILGQGPKLLIQFQNNGVVDDSQLPKDRFSAERLKGVDSTLKIQPAKLEDSAVYLCASSLAGQGVKETQYFGPGTRLLVL.